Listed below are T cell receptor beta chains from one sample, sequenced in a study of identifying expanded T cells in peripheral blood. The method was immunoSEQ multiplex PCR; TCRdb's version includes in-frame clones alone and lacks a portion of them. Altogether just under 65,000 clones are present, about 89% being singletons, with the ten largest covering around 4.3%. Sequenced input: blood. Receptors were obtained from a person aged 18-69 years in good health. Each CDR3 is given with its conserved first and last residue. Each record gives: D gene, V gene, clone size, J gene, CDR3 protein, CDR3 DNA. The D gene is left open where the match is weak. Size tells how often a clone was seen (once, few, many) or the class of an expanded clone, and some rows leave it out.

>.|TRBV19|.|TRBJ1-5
CASSVDRGDQPQHF
TGTGCCAGTAGTGTCGACAGAGGAGATCAGCCCCAGCATTTT
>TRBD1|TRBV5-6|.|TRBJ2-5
CASRPDRVTLRGETQYF
TGTGCCAGCAGACCCGACAGGGTCACGCTTAGAGGAGAGACCCAGTACTTC
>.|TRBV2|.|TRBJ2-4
CASSEIGIQYF
TGTGCCAGCAGTGAAATCGGGATTCAGTACTTC
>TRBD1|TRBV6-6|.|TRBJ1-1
CASNQQGALTEAFF
TGTGCCAGCAACCAACAGGGGGCGTTAACTGAAGCTTTCTTT
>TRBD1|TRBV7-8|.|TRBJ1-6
CASSFRTTGDSPLHF
TGTGCCAGCAGCTTCCGCACAACAGGGGACTCACCCCTCCACTTT
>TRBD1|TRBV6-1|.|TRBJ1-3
CASSVQGRSGNTIYF
TGTGCCAGCAGTGTACAGGGGCGCTCTGGAAACACCATATATTTT
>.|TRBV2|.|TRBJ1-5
CASSEAGGDQHF
TGTGCCAGCAGTGAAGCCGGCGGGGACCAGCATTTT
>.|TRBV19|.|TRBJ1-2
CASSWTVDRNYGYTF
TGTGCCAGTAGTTGGACCGTGGACAGAAACTATGGCTACACCTTC
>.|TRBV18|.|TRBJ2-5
CASSPPTTAKQETQYF
TGTGCCAGCTCACCACCGACAACAGCGAAGCAAGAGACCCAGTACTTC
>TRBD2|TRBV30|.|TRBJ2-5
CAWSGTSQETQYF
TGTGCCTGGAGTGGGACTAGCCAAGAGACCCAGTACTTC
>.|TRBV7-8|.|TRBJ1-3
CASSLQGLGNTIYF
TGTGCCAGCAGCTTGCAGGGCCTCGGAAACACCATATATTTT
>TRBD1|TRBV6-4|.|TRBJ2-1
CASSDSDRNEQFF
TGTGCCAGCAGTGACTCGGACAGGAATGAGCAGTTCTTC
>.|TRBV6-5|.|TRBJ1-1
CASSPRGGPSRGAFF
TGTGCCAGCAGTCCACGTGGGGGGCCCTCAAGAGGAGCTTTCTTT
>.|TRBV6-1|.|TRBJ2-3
CASALGPDTDTQYF
TGTGCCAGCGCCCTCGGGCCAGACACAGATACGCAGTATTTT
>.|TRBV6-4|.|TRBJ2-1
CARRVEGSNEQFF
TGTGCCCGCCGGGTGGAGGGTAGCAATGAGCAGTTCTTC
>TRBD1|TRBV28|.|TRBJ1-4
CASSSGTVNEKLFF
TGTGCCAGCAGTTCCGGGACAGTTAATGAAAAACTGTTTTTT
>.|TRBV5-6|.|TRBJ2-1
CASSLISGFNEQFF
TGTGCCAGCAGTCTGATCTCAGGGTTCAATGAGCAGTTCTTC
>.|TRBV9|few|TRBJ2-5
CASSVKTGQNQETQYF
TGTGCCAGCAGCGTAAAAACAGGACAAAACCAAGAGACCCAGTACTTC
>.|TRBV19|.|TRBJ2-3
CASTSGPATDTQYF
TGTGCCAGTACCTCAGGGCCGGCCACAGATACGCAGTATTTT
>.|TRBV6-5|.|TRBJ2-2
CASSFKGERTGELFF
TGTGCCAGCAGTTTTAAGGGGGAAAGGACCGGGGAGCTGTTTTTT
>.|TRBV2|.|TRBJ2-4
CASSERGDGQSIQYF
TGTGCCAGCAGTGAAAGAGGGGACGGACAAAGCATTCAGTACTTC
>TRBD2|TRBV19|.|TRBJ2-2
CASIGGLAGSTGELFF
TGTGCCAGTATCGGTGGGCTAGCGGGGAGCACCGGGGAGCTGTTTTTT
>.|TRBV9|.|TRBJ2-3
CASSVGTDTQYF
TGTGCCAGCAGCGTAGGAACAGATACGCAGTATTTT
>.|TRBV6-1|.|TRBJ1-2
CASSEVTGLYGYTF
TGTGCCAGCAGTGAAGTAACAGGGCTCTATGGCTACACCTTC
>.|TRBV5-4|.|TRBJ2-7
CASSLGLSSYEQYF
TGTGCCAGCAGCTTGGGCCTCAGCTCCTACGAGCAGTACTTC
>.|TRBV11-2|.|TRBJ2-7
CASSRRTDFSYEQYF
TGTGCCAGCAGCCGTCGGACGGACTTTTCCTACGAGCAGTACTTC
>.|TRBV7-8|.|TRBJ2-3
CASTYRMDSTDTQYF
TGTGCCAGCACCTACCGGATGGATAGCACAGATACGCAGTATTTT
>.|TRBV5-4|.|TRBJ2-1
CASSLAGGSPPYNEQFF
TGTGCCAGCAGCTTGGCAGGGGGGTCCCCCCCCTACAATGAGCAGTTCTTC
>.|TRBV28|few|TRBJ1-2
CASGPIYGYTF
TGTGCCAGTGGACCGATCTATGGCTACACCTTC
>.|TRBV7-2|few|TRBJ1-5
CASSSPGAGQPQHF
TGTGCCAGCAGCTCCCCAGGGGCCGGTCAGCCCCAGCATTTT
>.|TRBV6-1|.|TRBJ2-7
CASSEARGLDEQYF
TGTGCCAGCAGTGAAGCCCGGGGGCTCGACGAGCAGTACTTC
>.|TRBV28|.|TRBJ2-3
CASSLYVDTQYF
TGTGCCAGCAGTTTATACGTTGATACGCAGTATTTT
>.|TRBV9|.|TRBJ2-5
CASSVVPLGRITSWQETQYF
TGTGCCAGCAGCGTAGTCCCTCTTGGACGTATTACCTCGTGGCAAGAGACCCAGTACTTC
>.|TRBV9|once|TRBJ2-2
CASSVSREIPNTGELFF
TGTGCCAGCAGCGTATCTAGGGAGATTCCGAACACCGGGGAGCTGTTTTTT
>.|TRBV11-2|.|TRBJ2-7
CASSLAGATYEQYF
TGTGCCAGCAGCTTAGCAGGGGCGACCTACGAGCAGTACTTC
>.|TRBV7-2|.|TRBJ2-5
CASSSGRRETGETQYF
TGTGCCAGCAGCTCCGGGAGACGGGAGACGGGAGAGACCCAGTACTTC
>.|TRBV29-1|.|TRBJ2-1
CSVEFQGLFQFF
TGCAGCGTTGAATTCCAGGGGCTCTTCCAGTTCTTC